Below, 25 T cell receptor beta chains from the same sample are listed, as sequenced in a study of CD8 T cells in ankylosing spondylitis. Study-level results: Characteristic of ankylosing spondylitis blood, it appeared, was a TCR beta motif comprising roughly 8 highly homologous variants.

The antigens these receptors bind are not known. TCRdb called the 5' RACE reads again in MiXCR, with one record for every CDR3 protein. The table records hundreds of thousands of distinct CDR3 sequences, over 15% of them present only once. Sequencing was carried out using blood, either unsorted or a sorted T cell fraction (not recorded which). Receptors originate from a male donor with ankylosing spondylitis.

This clonotype was counted between two and nine times. The rearrangement uses TRBV6-5 and TRBJ2-7, with D unresolved. CDR1 is MNHEY and CDR2 is SVGAGI in the germline V gene. The CDR3 runs 15 residues. V lost 1 base and J lost 4, with 14 bases in between. CDR3 nucleotide sequence: TGTGCCAGCAGTTACTTGTCAGGTGGATCATACGAGCAGTACTTC. Its translation: CASSYLSGGSYEQYF.

This clonotype was counted ten times or more. The chain couples TRBV2 to TRBJ2-7, with 10 bases lining up with TRBD1. This CDR3 contains 14 residues. Germline V gene data show CDR1 as SNHLY and CDR2 as FYNNEI. The trim removed 8 bases at V and 5 bases at J, leaving 9 bases unmatched. CDR3 residues: CASLPDRGVNEQYF. The CDR3 nucleotides are TGTGCCAGCCTCCCGGACAGGGGGGTGAACGAGCAGTACTTC.

This clonotype was counted ten times or more. The chain is built from TRBV12-3 or TRBV12-4 and TRBJ2-7, with D hard to call. V dropped 3 bases and J dropped 0 bases, with 9 bases sitting between them. The CDR3 consists of 14 residues. This CDR3 reads CASSFSQASYEQYF. For the CDR3, the DNA is TGTGCCAGCAGTTTTAGTCAGGCCTCCTACGAGCAGTACTTC.

The chain is built from TRBV3-1 and TRBJ2-7; D might be TRBD2 (6 bases). Germline CDR1 LGHDT, CDR2 YNNKEL (reference sequence). V was cut by 1 base and J by 0 bases, with 13 bases left in between. This CDR3 is built from 16 residues. The CDR3 DNA reads as TGTGCCAGCAGCCAAGGAGGGCTAGCGCGCTCCTACGAGCAGTACTTC. Translation: CASSQGGLARSYEQYF.

This clonotype was counted ten times or more. CDR3 in DNA: TGCGCCAGCAGCTTGGAAAACAGGGGTCCCGGGGAGCTGTTTTTT. Residues: CASSLENRGPGELFF. This rearrangement joins TRBV5-1 to TRBJ2-2; 7 nucleotides align to TRBD1. The CDR3 loop spans 15 amino acids. Trimming cost V 0 bases and J 6 bases; bases outside gene matches: 5. The germline V gene encodes CDR1 SGHRS and CDR2 YFSETQ. The full variable domain, its missing parts supplied by reference TRBV5-1 and TRBJ2-2, is KAGVTQTPRYLIKTRGQQVTLSCSPISGHRSVSWYQQTPGQGLQFLFEYFSETQRNKGNFPGRFSGRQFSNSRSEMNVSTLELGDSALYLCASSLENRGPGELFFGEGSRLTVL.

The chain recombines TRBV20-1 with TRBJ2-1, with TRBD2 matching 13 bases. Germline CDR1 and CDR2: DFQATT and SNEGSKA (reference sequence). Losses at the gene ends were 2 bases for V and 10 bases for J; bases not matched to a gene: 8. The CDR3 has 15 residues. CDR3 DNA sequence: TGCAGTGCTAGACAAAGGACTAGCGGGAGCTGGGAGCAGTTCTTC. Its protein product is CSARQRTSGSWEQFF.

This clonotype appeared a few times. The V call is TRBV28, the J call TRBJ1-5; no reliable D call. The CDR3 has 15 residues. In germline, CDR1 is MDHEN, CDR2 SYDVKM. Trimming removed 3 bases from V and 1 base from J, with 10 bases in between. The CDR3 here is CASSFRRGSNQPQHF. The CDR3 nucleotides are TGTGCCAGCAGTTTTCGGCGCGGGAGCAATCAGCCCCAGCATTTT.

This clonotype has just a few counts. V is TRBV2 and J is TRBJ1-2, with D possibly TRBD1 on 5 matching bases. Germline V gene sequence: CDR1 SNHLY, CDR2 FYNNEI. This CDR3 is 13 amino acids long. The V gene lost 7 bases and the J gene lost 6 bases, with 15 bases spanning the gap. The CDR3 nucleotides read TGTGCCAGCAAAGGCAGGGAAGGTCATGGCTACACCTTC. Amino acid sequence: CASKGREGHGYTF.

This clonotype was recorded a few times. This sequence joins TRBV4-1 and TRBJ2-6, with 8 bases identical to TRBD1. The CDR3 has 16 amino acids. Germline assignment: CDR1 MGHRA and CDR2 YSYEKL. Trimming removed 3 bases from V and 4 bases from J; junction bases left unmatched: 5. The CDR3 loop reads CASSHVQGVGANVLTF. In DNA form, the CDR3 reads TGCGCCAGCAGCCATGTACAGGGGGTCGGGGCCAACGTCCTGACTTTC.

This rearrangement joins TRBV6-6 to TRBJ1-1; no definite D call. This CDR3 has 12 residues. Germline V CDR1 and CDR2: MNHNY, SVGAGI (reference sequence). V lost 5 bases, J lost 8 bases, and 12 bases lay in between. CDR3: CASSPVKHEAFF. Here the CDR3 DNA reads TGTGCCAGCAGTCCCGTCAAGCACGAAGCTTTCTTT.

This clonotype was seen ten or more times. The chain is built from TRBV12-3 or TRBV12-4 and TRBJ1-5; D is perhaps TRBD1 (6 bases). V lost 5 bases to trimming and J lost 5 bases, with 10 bases between them. This CDR3 has 13 amino acids. CDR3 bases: TGTGCCAGCAGTCGGGACACCTATCAGCCCCAGCATTTT. Translated: CASSRDTYQPQHF.

This clonotype has just a few counts. This rearrangement joins TRBV7-9 to TRBJ1-2, with D perhaps TRBD1 (5 bases). V was shortened by 5 bases and J by 4 bases, with 14 bases between the two germline ends. CDR3 length: 14 amino acids. The germline V gene has CDR1 SEHNR and CDR2 FQNEAQ (reference sequence). The CDR3 nucleotides are TGTGCCAGCAGCCAGGCACAGGTCGGCTATGGCTACACCTTC. Its protein product is CASSQAQVGYGYTF.

This clonotype was observed at least ten times. The chain couples TRBV5-1 to TRBJ2-1; 10 positions match TRBD2. V shed 1 base, J shed 2 bases, and the junction held 6 bases outside the gene matches. This CDR3 contains 17 residues. The germline V gene encodes CDR1 SGHRS and CDR2 YFSETQ. In nucleotides, the CDR3 is TGCGCCAGCAGCTTGAGGCTAGCGGGAGCGACCTACAATGAGCAGTTCTTC. Encoded protein: CASSLRLAGATYNEQFF.

This clonotype showed up just a few times. V gene TRBV15 combines with J gene TRBJ1-1; D call uncertain. Germline-derived CDR1 and CDR2 are LNHNV and YYDKDF (reference sequence). The CDR3 has 14 amino acids. Between the trimmed V and J ends, which lost 2 bases and 2 bases, there was a span of 9 bases. The chain's CDR3 is CATSRPDGNTEAFF. The CDR3 nucleotides are TGTGCCACCAGCAGACCTGACGGAAACACTGAAGCTTTCTTT.

Details on this clonotype: This may arise from a read error, as a much more abundant clone is one base away. The chain employs TRBV5-1 and TRBJ2-7, with TRBD1 matching 9 bases. Germline CDR1 and CDR2: SGHRS and YFSETQ. There are 14 residues in the CDR3. The CDR3 region is CPSRKQGAADEQYF. The CDR3, as DNA: TGCCCCAGCAGAAAACAGGGGGCTGCGGACGAGCAGTACTTC.

This clonotype has a handful of counts. V gene TRBV6-1 combines with J gene TRBJ1-1; D uncertain. This CDR3 spans 12 amino acids. Per germline, CDR1 MNHNS and CDR2 SASEGT. The V end was cut by 10 bases, the J end by 0 bases, with 9 bases between. The CDR3, as DNA: TGTGCCATTGAAGAAATGAACACTGAAGCTTTCTTT. It is translated as CAIEEMNTEAFF.

This clonotype turned up a few times. The V and J genes are TRBV12-3 or TRBV12-4 and TRBJ2-7; possibly TRBD1 for D (5 bases). The CDR3 totals 14 residues. V was clipped by 2 bases and J by 2 bases, with 10 bases between them. For the CDR3, the DNA is TGTGCCAGCAGTTTAAGGGCAGGGCCCTACGAGCAGTACTTC. It specifies CASSLRAGPYEQYF.

The chain couples TRBV7-2 to TRBJ1-5; the match to TRBD1 covers 7 bases. CDR1 and CDR2 from the germline V gene are SGHTA and FQGNSA. This CDR3 contains 16 residues. Germline trimming cut 0 bases from V and 4 bases from J; bases unmatched to any gene: 6. CDR3 in DNA: TGTGCCAGCAGCTTAGCCGGGACAGAGACGAATCAGCCCCAGCATTTT. Protein: CASSLAGTETNQPQHF.

The V and J genes are TRBV5-1 and TRBJ1-2; 10 positions agree with TRBD1. CDR3 length equals 15 residues. Germline lookup yields CDR1 SGHRS and CDR2 YFSETQ. With V trimmed by 2 bases and J by 6 bases, 7 bases remained unmatched. CDR3 bases: TGCGCCAGCAGCTTTACCGGGACAGGGGTCGATGGCTACACCTTC. The encoded protein is CASSFTGTGVDGYTF.

This clonotype was counted between two and nine times. J is TRBJ2-7 and V is TRBV7-9; 8 bases are a match to TRBD2. This CDR3 is built from 12 residues. Germline assignment: CDR1 SEHNR and CDR2 FQNEAQ (reference sequence). The CDR3 loop is CASSLEIGGVSV. The CDR3 nucleotides read TGTGCCAGCAGCTTAGAGATCGGGGGGGTCAGCGTC.

This clonotype was counted only a few times. The chain has TRBV2 and TRBJ2-2, with D possibly being TRBD1 (5 bases). The germline V gene has CDR1 SNHLY and CDR2 FYNNEI. The ends were cut back, 2 bases at V and 2 bases at J, with 9 bases in the middle. This CDR3 has 15 amino acids. The CDR3 region has the DNA TGTGCCAGCAGTGAACGGACAACTAACACCGGGGAGCTGTTTTTT. It yields the protein CASSERTTNTGELFF.

A few counts support this clonotype. The gene calls are TRBV29-1 and TRBJ2-3; a weak D match, TRBD2 (6 bases). Trimming removed 4 bases at V and 2 bases at J, with 16 bases between. The germline CDR1 and CDR2 sequences are SQVTM and ANQGSEA. This CDR3 has 15 residues. The CDR3 region has the DNA TGCAGCGTTGGGGGAGGCGGAAGCTTCACAGATACGCAGTATTTT. Protein sequence: CSVGGGGSFTDTQYF.

This clonotype has more than one count but fewer than ten. The chain couples TRBV4-3 to TRBJ1-2; weak D call: TRBD1 (5 bases). The V end lost 0 bases, the J end lost 4 bases, and 9 bases lay between the germline ends. The CDR3 extends over 14 amino acids. CDR1 is LGHNA and CDR2 is YSLEER in the germline V gene. CDR3 in DNA: TGCGCCAGCAGCCAAGACGGGGCCACCTATGGCTACACCTTC. Its protein product is CASSQDGATYGYTF.

This clonotype has ten or more counts. V gene TRBV18 combines with J gene TRBJ2-1; D possibly corresponds to TRBD1 (6 bases). CDR1 is KGHSH, CDR2 LQKENI, per germline. V was clipped by 2 bases and J by 4 bases, with 12 bases between them. The CDR3 sequence is 15 residues long. The CDR3 region has the DNA TGTGCCAGCTCACCATACCGGGACATGTACAATGAGCAGTTCTTC. Its translation: CASSPYRDMYNEQFF.

This clonotype appeared a few times. The rearrangement joins TRBV7-9 to TRBJ2-2; D is perhaps TRBD2 (6 bases). Trimming took off 6 bases at V and 0 bases at J, with 14 bases between the two ends. CDR1 and CDR2 from the germline V gene are SEHNR and FQNEAQ (reference sequence). The CDR3 extends over 16 amino acids. The CDR3 protein is CASRTGTFTNTGELFF. For the CDR3, the DNA is TGTGCCAGCAGAACTGGGACTTTTACGAACACCGGGGAGCTGTTTTTT.